The entry below describes one T cell receptor beta chain. Its antigen is as yet unknown. These data are taken from a study of T cell responses to AZD1222 COVID-19 vaccine. Study information: Pooled in the analysis were second doses at about 4 or about 12 weeks. Study conclusions and caveats: Recipients of two AZD1222 doses showed rising Spike-specific TCR breadth and depth.

Libraries were prepared by immunoSEQ multiplex PCR; TCRdb keeps only in-frame clonotypes and omits some of them. The table shows 150,000 or so clones, with over 85% occurring only once. V was cut by 4 bases and J by 8 bases, with 20 bases left in between. This CDR3 contains 15 residues. Germline V CDR1 and CDR2: MDHEN, SYDVKM. The sample in question was peripheral blood, obtained on day 0 of AZD1222 vaccination. The TCR sequence derives from an adult in good health. The gene calls are TRBV28 and TRBJ1-2; D is uncertain. The CDR3 spells CASSSPSPGRWGYTF. The CDR3 nucleotides read TGTGCCAGCAGTTCTCCCTCCCCCGGTAGATGGGGCTACACCTTC.